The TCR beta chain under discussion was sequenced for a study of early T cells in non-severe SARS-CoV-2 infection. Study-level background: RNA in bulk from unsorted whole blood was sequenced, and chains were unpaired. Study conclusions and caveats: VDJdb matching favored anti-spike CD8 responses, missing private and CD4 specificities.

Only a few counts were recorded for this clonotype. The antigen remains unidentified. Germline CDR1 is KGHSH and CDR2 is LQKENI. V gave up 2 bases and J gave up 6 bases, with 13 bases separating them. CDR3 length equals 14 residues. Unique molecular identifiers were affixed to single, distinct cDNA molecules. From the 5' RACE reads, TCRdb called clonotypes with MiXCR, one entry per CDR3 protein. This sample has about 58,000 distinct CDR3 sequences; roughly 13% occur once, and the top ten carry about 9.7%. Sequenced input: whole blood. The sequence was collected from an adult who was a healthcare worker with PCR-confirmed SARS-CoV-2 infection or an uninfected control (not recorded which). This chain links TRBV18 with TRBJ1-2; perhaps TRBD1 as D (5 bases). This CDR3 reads CASSPRGYGNGYTF. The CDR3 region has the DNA TGTGCCAGCTCACCAAGGGGCTACGGTAATGGCTACACCTTC. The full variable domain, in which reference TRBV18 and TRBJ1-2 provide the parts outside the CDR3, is NAGVMQNPRHLVRRRGQEARLRCSPMKGHSHVYWYRQLPEEGLKFMVYLQKENIIDESGMPKERFSAEFPKEGPSILRIQQVVRGDSAAYFCASSPRGYGNGYTFGSGTRLTVV.